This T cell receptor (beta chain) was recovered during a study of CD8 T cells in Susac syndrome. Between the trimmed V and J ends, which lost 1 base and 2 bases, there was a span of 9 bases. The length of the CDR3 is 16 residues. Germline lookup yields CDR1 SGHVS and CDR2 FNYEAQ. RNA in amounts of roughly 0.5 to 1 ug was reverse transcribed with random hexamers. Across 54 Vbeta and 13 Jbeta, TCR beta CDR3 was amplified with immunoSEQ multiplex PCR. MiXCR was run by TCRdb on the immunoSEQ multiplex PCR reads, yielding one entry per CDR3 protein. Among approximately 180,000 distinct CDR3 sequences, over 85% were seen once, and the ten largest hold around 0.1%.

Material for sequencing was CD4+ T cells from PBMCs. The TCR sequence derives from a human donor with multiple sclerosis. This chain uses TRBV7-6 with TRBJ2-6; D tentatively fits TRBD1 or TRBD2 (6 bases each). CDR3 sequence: CASSLVGGTGANVLTF. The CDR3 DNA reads TGTGCCAGCAGCTTAGTAGGGGGGACTGGGGCCAACGTCCTGACTTTC.